The rows below give T cell receptor beta chains drawn from one sample of a study of T-cell reconstitution after alpha-beta-depleted transplantation in children. TCRdb recomputed calls from the PCR reads with MiXCR, one row per CDR3 protein. The profile shows a few hundred thousand distinct CDR3 sequences, around a tenth of them singletons. The material was peripheral blood, obtained 180 days after TCRalphabeta/CD19-depleted stem cell transplant. All receptors come from a male patient aged 2-15 years who had a stem cell transplant for chronic granulomatous disease, so the T cells may come from the graft donor. Each CDR3 is given with its conserved first and last residue. The D gene is left open where the match is weak. For some rows the clone size is stated as once, few or many, or as a class when expanded; others skip it.

d_call: TRBD1; v_call: TRBV12-3/TRBV12-4; j_call: TRBJ2-7; clone_size: many; cdr3_aa: CASSFGTGAHYEQYF; cdr3_nt: TGTGCCAGCAGTTTCGGGACAGGGGCTCACTACGAGCAGTACTTC
d_call: TRBD2; v_call: TRBV12-3/TRBV12-4; j_call: TRBJ2-5; clone_size: many; cdr3_aa: CASNRASGRLQETQYF; cdr3_nt: TGTGCCAGCAACCGGGCTAGCGGGAGGCTCCAAGAGACCCAGTACTTC
d_call: -; v_call: TRBV7-2; j_call: TRBJ1-1; clone_size: many; cdr3_aa: CASSGTIAEAFF; cdr3_nt: TGTGCCAGCAGCGGGACAATCGCTGAAGCTTTCTTT
d_call: TRBD1; v_call: TRBV20-1; j_call: TRBJ2-7; clone_size: many; cdr3_aa: CSAWGQGLYEQYF; cdr3_nt: TGCAGTGCTTGGGGACAGGGCCTCTACGAGCAGTACTTC
d_call: -; v_call: TRBV7-8; j_call: TRBJ1-5; clone_size: many; cdr3_aa: CASSLGSDRRQPQHF; cdr3_nt: TGTGCCAGCAGCTTAGGATCGGACCGGAGGCAGCCCCAGCATTTT
d_call: TRBD2; v_call: TRBV28; j_call: TRBJ2-1; clone_size: many; cdr3_aa: CASSLFGRTSGINEQFF; cdr3_nt: TGTGCCAGCAGTTTATTCGGTCGTACTAGCGGGATCAATGAGCAGTTCTTC
d_call: TRBD2; v_call: TRBV5-4; j_call: TRBJ2-5; clone_size: -; cdr3_aa: CASSPSGRYQETQYF; cdr3_nt: TGTGCCAGCAGTCCTAGCGGGAGGTACCAAGAGACCCAGTACTTC
d_call: -; v_call: TRBV20-1; j_call: TRBJ2-1; clone_size: many; cdr3_aa: CSAPAGLYNEQFF; cdr3_nt: TGCAGTGCGCCGGCAGGTCTCTACAATGAGCAGTTCTTC
d_call: -; v_call: TRBV29-1; j_call: TRBJ2-5; clone_size: many; cdr3_aa: CSVEVGQETQYF; cdr3_nt: TGCAGCGTTGAGGTGGGGCAAGAGACCCAGTACTTC
d_call: -; v_call: TRBV7-8; j_call: TRBJ2-7; clone_size: many; cdr3_aa: CASSLGTPAGEQYF; cdr3_nt: TGTGCCAGCAGCTTAGGGACCCCGGCGGGGGAGCAGTACTTC
d_call: -; v_call: TRBV20-1; j_call: TRBJ2-7; clone_size: many; cdr3_aa: CSAARPGRYEQYF; cdr3_nt: TGCAGTGCCGCCCGTCCGGGTAGATACGAGCAGTACTTC
d_call: -; v_call: TRBV23-1; j_call: TRBJ1-2; clone_size: -; cdr3_aa: CASSHLGRTVYHNQYGYTF; cdr3_nt: TGCGCCAGCAGTCACCTAGGAAGGACAGTCTATCATAACCAATATGGCTACACCTTC
d_call: -; v_call: TRBV3-1; j_call: TRBJ1-1; clone_size: many; cdr3_aa: CASSHFTGKYTEAFF; cdr3_nt: TGTGCCAGCAGCCATTTTACAGGGAAGTACACTGAAGCTTTCTTT
d_call: -; v_call: TRBV29-1; j_call: TRBJ1-2; clone_size: many; cdr3_aa: CSVPYGLRTGGYTF; cdr3_nt: TGCAGCGTCCCGTACGGCCTCAGGACGGGGGGCTACACCTTC
d_call: TRBD2; v_call: TRBV20-1; j_call: TRBJ2-2; clone_size: many; cdr3_aa: CSAVGAGVGTGELFF; cdr3_nt: TGCAGTGCTGTCGGGGCGGGAGTTGGCACCGGGGAGCTGTTTTTT
d_call: TRBD2; v_call: TRBV20-1; j_call: TRBJ2-7; clone_size: many; cdr3_aa: CSAFPQPSLLAGVADEQYF; cdr3_nt: TGCAGTGCTTTTCCGCAACCGAGCCTACTAGCGGGAGTCGCCGACGAGCAGTACTTC
d_call: -; v_call: TRBV3-1; j_call: TRBJ1-6; clone_size: many; cdr3_aa: CASSQDLRSSPLHF; cdr3_nt: TGTGCCAGCAGCCAAGATTTGCGGTCCTCACCCCTCCACTTT